These T cell receptor beta chains were read from a single sample in a study of blood T cells in healthy people across ages. TCRdb passed the 5' RACE reads through MiXCR, listing each CDR3 protein once. The sample gives some 710,000 distinct CDR3 sequences, around half of which show up once; roughly 18% is in the top ten. The sequencing input was blood. Source of these receptors: an elderly man in good health. CDR3s include the opening cysteine and the closing phenylalanine or tryptophan. Fields, in order: V gene, clone size, J gene, D gene, CDR3 protein, CDR3 DNA. The D gene is left open where the match is weak. Some rows mark clone size as missing; the rest say once, few, many or name a class of expanded clone.

TRBV12-3/TRBV12-4,NA,TRBJ2-7,NA,CASRFLGGGEQYF,TGTGCCAGCAGGTTTTTGGGGGGCGGCGAGCAGTACTTC
TRBV7-2,few,TRBJ1-2,NA,CASSRKVDSGYTF,TGTGCCAGCAGCCGAAAGGTAGACTCTGGCTACACCTTC
TRBV12-3/TRBV12-4,NA,TRBJ2-7,TRBD2,CASSPPTTSGGVYEQYF,TGTGCCAGCAGTCCTCCGACGACTAGCGGGGGGGTTTACGAGCAGTACTTC
TRBV9,NA,TRBJ2-5,NA,CASSASSGGGWETQYF,TGTGCCAGCAGCGCCTCCTCGGGGGGCGGATGGGAGACCCAGTACTTC
TRBV4-1,NA,TRBJ2-7,TRBD1,CASSPGQGIGEQYF,TGCGCCAGCAGCCCGGGACAGGGAATAGGCGAGCAGTACTTC
TRBV4-1,NA,TRBJ1-3,TRBD1,CASSQLRGLDGNTIYF,TGCGCCAGCAGCCAACTCAGGGGGCTGGATGGAAACACCATATATTTT
TRBV30,few,TRBJ2-3,NA,CAWSDNTGLTDTQYF,TGTGCCTGGAGCGATAATACAGGGCTCACAGATACGCAGTATTTT
TRBV5-6,NA,TRBJ2-1,NA,CASSLGSAAQTPYNEQFF,TGTGCCAGCAGCTTGGGCTCCGCGGCCCAAACACCCTACAATGAGCAGTTCTTC
TRBV2,NA,TRBJ1-2,NA,CASSVQTSLWGYTF,TGTGCCAGCAGTGTCCAGACTTCTCTTTGGGGCTACACCTTC
TRBV20-1,NA,TRBJ2-5,TRBD1,CSAGGGGQGFQETQYF,TGCAGTGCTGGCGGGGGCGGACAGGGGTTCCAAGAGACCCAGTACTTC
TRBV29-1,NA,TRBJ2-7,NA,CSVEVREQYF,TGCAGCGTTGAAGTCCGCGAGCAGTACTTC
TRBV20-1,many,TRBJ2-1,NA,CSASDYNEQFF,TGCAGTGCGAGTGACTACAATGAGCAGTTCTTC
TRBV20-1,few,TRBJ2-7,TRBD2,CSASIAGGSYEQYF,TGCAGTGCTAGTATAGCGGGAGGATCCTACGAGCAGTACTTC
TRBV12-3/TRBV12-4,NA,TRBJ1-1,NA,CASSLLAVNTEAFF,TGTGCCAGCAGTTTACTGGCAGTAAACACTGAAGCTTTCTTT
TRBV25-1,NA,TRBJ1-5,NA,CASSTQGLNQPQHF,TGTGCCAGCAGCACTCAGGGGCTTAATCAGCCCCAGCATTTT
TRBV27,NA,TRBJ2-5,NA,CASSRRGFQETQYF,TGTGCCAGCAGTCGCAGAGGGTTCCAAGAGACCCAGTACTTC
TRBV3-1,NA,TRBJ1-2,NA,CASSTNCGYTF,TGTGCCAGCAGTACGAACTGTGGCTACACCTTC
TRBV7-9,NA,TRBJ1-1,NA,CASSLEQPYTEAFF,TGTGCCAGCAGCTTAGAACAGCCTTACACTGAAGCTTTCTTT
TRBV7-9,NA,TRBJ2-1,TRBD2,CASSPETSGRLSEQFF,TGTGCCAGCAGCCCCGAGACTAGCGGGAGGCTTAGTGAGCAGTTCTTC
TRBV6-5,NA,TRBJ1-2,NA,CASSPGGIRGDTF,TGTGCCAGCAGCCCCGGCGGTATTCGAGGTGACACCTTC
TRBV5-1,few,TRBJ1-1,NA,CASSFGVRNTEAFF,TGCGCCAGCAGCTTCGGGGTGAGGAACACTGAAGCTTTCTTT
TRBV5-1,NA,TRBJ2-5,TRBD2,CASSFTAGAEVNEQYF,TGCGCCAGCAGCTTCACTGCGGGAGCAGAGGTCAATGAGCAGTACTTC
TRBV5-1,few,TRBJ2-1,TRBD2,CASSTSGQHNEQFF,TGCGCCAGCTCGACTAGCGGGCAACACAATGAGCAGTTCTTC
TRBV25-1,few,TRBJ2-1,NA,CASGPPTIHNEQFF,TGTGCCAGCGGCCCCCCCACCATTCACAATGAGCAGTTCTTC
TRBV6-5,NA,TRBJ2-2,NA,CASSKTGTGELFF,TGTGCCAGCAGTAAAACAGGAACCGGGGAGCTGTTTTTT
TRBV2,NA,TRBJ2-5,NA,CASSEALGQAWETQYF,TGTGCCAGCAGTGAAGCGCTTGGGCAGGCCTGGGAGACCCAGTACTTC
TRBV12-3/TRBV12-4,many,TRBJ2-7,NA,CASSLVLGNEQYF,TGTGCCAGCAGTTTGGTGCTGGGGAACGAGCAGTACTTC
TRBV20-1,NA,TRBJ2-1,TRBD2,CSAKGPAGGWTEQFF,TGCAGTGCCAAAGGTCCAGCGGGAGGCTGGACGGAGCAGTTCTTC
TRBV29-1,NA,TRBJ2-7,NA,CSAQGSDEQYF,TGCAGCGCCCAAGGCAGCGACGAGCAGTACTTC
TRBV7-2,few,TRBJ2-5,NA,CASSPTTETQYF,TGTGCCAGCAGCCCAACGACAGAGACCCAGTACTTC
TRBV30,few,TRBJ1-6,NA,CAWSARENSPLHF,TGTGCCTGGAGTGCGAGGGAGAATTCACCCCTCCACTTT
TRBV12-3/TRBV12-4,NA,TRBJ2-5,NA,CASSQIQETQYF,TGTGCCAGCAGTCAGATCCAAGAGACCCAGTACTTC
TRBV19,few,TRBJ2-3,TRBD2,CASSIDRSGRGLDTQYF,TGTGCCAGTAGTATAGATCGCAGCGGGAGGGGTCTGGATACGCAGTATTTT
TRBV10-1,few,TRBJ1-1,NA,CASRGNRNTEAFF,TGCGCCAGCAGGGGAAATCGGAACACTGAAGCTTTCTTT
TRBV19,NA,TRBJ1-2,TRBD1,CASHSVRDRVSTSYGYTF,TGTGCCAGCCATTCAGTCCGGGACAGGGTGTCTACGAGCTATGGCTACACCTTC
TRBV5-6,NA,TRBJ2-1,TRBD2,CASSTPLAGEFPYNEQFF,TGTGCCAGCAGCACGCCACTAGCGGGAGAGTTCCCATACAATGAGCAGTTCTTC
TRBV5-1,NA,TRBJ2-1,TRBD1,CASSYGQGGIKEQFF,TGCGCCAGCAGTTACGGACAGGGGGGGATCAAGGAGCAGTTCTTC
TRBV9,few,TRBJ2-5,NA,CASSVESETQYF,TGTGCCAGCAGCGTAGAGTCAGAGACCCAGTACTTC
TRBV29-1,NA,TRBJ2-1,NA,CGAGLRLEHEQFF,TGCGGCGCCGGGCTCCGATTGGAGCACGAGCAGTTCTTC
TRBV21-1,NA,TRBJ2-1,NA,CASSKISGRGGNEQFF,TGTGCCAGCAGCAAAATCAGCGGGAGGGGTGGCAATGAGCAGTTCTTC
TRBV20-1,few,TRBJ2-7,NA,CSAPMSVGRTVSYEQYF,TGCAGTGCACCAATGTCTGTAGGCCGGACGGTTTCCTACGAGCAGTACTTC
TRBV12-3/TRBV12-4,few,TRBJ2-3,NA,CASTWGTTDTQYF,TGTGCCAGCACTTGGGGGACCACAGATACGCAGTATTTT
TRBV6-5,NA,TRBJ1-2,TRBD1,CASSGQDAANYGYTF,TGTGCCAGCAGCGGACAGGATGCAGCTAACTATGGCTACACCTTC
TRBV6-6,NA,TRBJ1-5,NA,CASDAGGNQPQHF,TGTGCCAGCGATGCTGGGGGGAATCAGCCCCAGCATTTT
TRBV15,many,TRBJ1-5,NA,CATSRDAGQGRNQPQHF,TGTGCCACCAGCAGAGATGCGGGGCAGGGGAGGAATCAGCCCCAGCATTTT
TRBV24-1,NA,TRBJ2-7,NA,CASGEGSSYNEQYF,TGTGCCAGTGGTGAAGGCAGCTCCTACAATGAGCAGTACTTC
TRBV7-9,once,TRBJ1-1,TRBD1,CASSLDSGQGGTGEAFF,TGTGCCAGCAGCTTGGATTCGGGACAGGGGGGAACTGGAGAAGCTTTCTTT
TRBV12-3/TRBV12-4,NA,TRBJ2-7,NA,CARGHHLLYEQYF,TGTGCCAGGGGACACCACCTTCTCTACGAGCAGTACTTC
TRBV20-1,NA,TRBJ2-1,NA,CSALSYNEQFF,TGCAGTGCCCTTTCCTACAATGAGCAGTTCTTC
TRBV5-4,NA,TRBJ2-1,TRBD1,CASSLDGTGAYNEQFF,TGTGCCAGCAGCTTGGATGGGACAGGGGCCTACAATGAGCAGTTCTTC
TRBV9,few,TRBJ2-1,TRBD2,CASSVEGGGRYNEQFF,TGTGCCAGCAGCGTAGAGGGCGGGGGACGATACAATGAGCAGTTCTTC
TRBV7-2,few,TRBJ2-7,TRBD1,CASSLARDRGCEQYF,TGTGCCAGCAGCTTAGCGCGAGACAGGGGCTGCGAGCAGTACTTC
TRBV20-1,many,TRBJ2-5,TRBD1,CSASSNTGQGAETQYF,TGCAGTGCTAGTTCCAATACGGGACAGGGGGCCGAGACCCAGTACTTC
TRBV11-2,few,TRBJ2-5,TRBD2,CASSLLGTGPSPAQREGQYNEQYF,TGTGCCAGCAGCTTGCTGGGGACAGGACCATCCCCGGCCCAGCGGGAGGGCCAGTACAATGAGCAGTACTTC
TRBV20-1,few,TRBJ1-2,NA,CSASIGGPLGYTF,TGCAGTGCTAGTATCGGTGGCCCTCTTGGCTACACCTTC
TRBV7-2,NA,TRBJ1-2,NA,CASSLGPEEGYTF,TGTGCCAGCAGCTTAGGGCCCGAGGAAGGCTACACCTTC
TRBV6-5,NA,TRBJ1-2,NA,CASSLRFSSDYGYTF,TGTGCCAGCAGCCTCCGCTTCTCCAGTGACTATGGCTACACCTTC